This T cell receptor (beta chain) comes out of a study of T-cell memory formation after mild COVID-19. Study context: Largely donor-specific TCR clusters were found.

General study results and limits: Among CD4+ contracting clones, most were CM and EM, and CD8+ ones EMRA. Contracting clones from day 15 to 85 had balanced CD4/CD8; later expanders favoured CD4+.

There are a few counts of this clonotype. Its specificity is unknown. TCRdb analysed the 5' RACE reads with MiXCR anew, one entry per CDR3 protein. The table has approximately 340,000 distinct CDR3 sequences, about 15% seen once. This clonotype was sampled from a man aged 18-30 years who had mild COVID-19 (a few samples of this study predate the infection). Cell type and time point are not known. Sequencing was performed on PBMCs or a T cell subset sorted from them (not recorded which).

CDR3: CSSFSQSYNEQFF. In DNA form, the CDR3 reads TGCAGTTCCTTCTCCCAGTCCTACAATGAGCAGTTCTTC. The chain combines TRBV20-1 with TRBJ2-1; D remains ambiguous. The length of the CDR3 is 13 residues. V lost 8 bases to trimming and J lost 1 base, with 12 bases between them. CDR1 and CDR2 from the germline V gene are DFQATT and SNEGSKA (reference sequence).